Listed below are T cell receptor beta chains from one sample, sequenced in a study of glioma-infiltrating T cells. MiXCR, applied by TCRdb to the multiplex PCR reads, yields one record per CDR3 protein. The sample has around 390,000 distinct CDR3 sequences, about 40% seen once; the top ten hold around 12%. Sequencing input: glioma tissue, nonneoplastic brain tissue, or PBMCs (not recorded which). The source of these receptors is a human donor with low-grade glioma or glioblastoma, undergoing nonglioma brain surgery, or in good health (not recorded which). The CDR3 runs from the conserved cysteine through the conserved F or W. Each record gives: CDR3 protein, CDR3 DNA, J gene, V gene, clone size, D gene. The D gene is left open where the match is weak. Some rows mark clone size as missing; the rest say once, few, many or name a class of expanded clone.

CASSLFRTGGPYGYTF | TGTGCCAGCAGTTTATTCAGGACAGGGGGACCCTATGGCTACACCTTC | TRBJ1-2 | TRBV28 | - | TRBD1
CASSRASGYTDTQYF | TGTGCCAGCAGTAGGGCTAGCGGCTACACAGATACGCAGTATTTT | TRBJ2-3 | TRBV27 | many | TRBD2
CSADSGRKKTQYF | TGCAGTGCTGATAGCGGGAGAAAAAAGACCCAGTACTTC | TRBJ2-5 | TRBV20-1 | few | TRBD2
CATSRDSSGIGGYTF | TGTGCCACCAGCAGAGATAGTTCTGGCATCGGGGGCTACACCTTC | TRBJ1-2 | TRBV15 | many | -
CASSTLAGHRLNEQFF | TGTGCCAGCAGTACTCTAGCGGGACATCGGCTCAATGAGCAGTTCTTC | TRBJ2-1 | TRBV27 | many | TRBD2
CASSQDYAEAFF | TGTGCCAGCAGCCAAGATTACGCTGAAGCTTTCTTT | TRBJ1-1 | TRBV3-1 | - | -
CASSLSGRAREQYF | TGTGCCAGCAGTTTGTCGGGCAGGGCCCGCGAGCAGTACTTC | TRBJ2-7 | TRBV12-3/TRBV12-4 | few | -
CASSQGAGRAYEQYF | TGCGCCAGCAGCCAAGGGGCAGGGAGGGCCTACGAGCAGTACTTC | TRBJ2-7 | TRBV4-1 | - | TRBD2
CASSPPDTGELFF | TGTGCCAGCAGTCCACCCGACACCGGGGAGCTGTTTTTT | TRBJ2-2 | TRBV28 | many | -
CASRLTSGGNEQFF | TGTGCCAGCAGATTGACTAGCGGGGGGAATGAGCAGTTCTTC | TRBJ2-1 | TRBV28 | - | TRBD2
CSAKTLAGKSYNEQFF | TGCAGTGCTAAAACACTAGCGGGAAAATCCTACAATGAGCAGTTCTTC | TRBJ2-1 | TRBV20-1 | few | TRBD2
CASSVDSVGEQFF | TGTGCCAGCAGCGTCGACTCAGTCGGTGAGCAGTTCTTC | TRBJ2-1 | TRBV2 | few | -
CSVRGDRGYTF | TGCAGCGTTAGGGGGGATCGTGGCTACACCTTC | TRBJ1-2 | TRBV29-1 | once | -
CASTPTGIGPGELFF | TGTGCCAGCACTCCCACAGGGATCGGCCCCGGGGAGCTGTTTTTT | TRBJ2-2 | TRBV6-5 | few | -
CASSLVTGEDEQFF | TGTGCCAGCAGCTTAGTTACAGGGGAAGATGAGCAGTTCTTC | TRBJ2-1 | TRBV28 | - | TRBD1
CASSYTLDQETQYF | TGTGCCAGCAGTTATACACTAGACCAAGAGACCCAGTACTTC | TRBJ2-5 | TRBV6-5 | many | -
CASSQETLEETQYF | TGTGCCAGCAGCCAAGAGACCCTGGAAGAGACCCAGTACTTC | TRBJ2-5 | TRBV3-1 | few | -
CASSVDRGLSGNTIYF | TGTGCCAGCAGCGTTGACAGGGGCCTCTCTGGAAACACCATATATTTT | TRBJ1-3 | TRBV7-2 | few | TRBD1
CSARRDPSTDTQYF | TGCAGTGCTAGGAGGGACCCTAGCACAGATACGCAGTATTTT | TRBJ2-3 | TRBV20-1 | few | -
CASSEMASSTQYF | TGTGCCAGCAGCGAAATGGCGTCGTCTACGCAGTATTTT | TRBJ2-3 | TRBV27 | many | -
CSAIRTGTGKDTQYF | TGCAGTGCTATCCGTACTGGGACAGGGAAAGATACGCAGTATTTT | TRBJ2-3 | TRBV20-1 | many | TRBD1
CASSFLGQGESGAYVLTF | TGTGCCAGCAGTTTTCTCGGACAGGGGGAATCTGGGGCCTACGTCCTGACTTTC | TRBJ2-6 | TRBV27 | - | TRBD1
CSVRREVQETQYF | TGCAGCGTTAGACGGGAGGTCCAAGAGACCCAGTACTTC | TRBJ2-5 | TRBV29-1 | - | TRBD2
CASSFRTSDEQFF | TGTGCCAGCAGTTTCAGGACTAGCGATGAGCAGTTCTTC | TRBJ2-1 | TRBV12-3/TRBV12-4 | few | TRBD2
CASSYSIAAGTGLHGYTF | TGTGCCAGCAGTTACTCGATAGCAGCAGGGACAGGATTACACGGCTACACCTTC | TRBJ1-2 | TRBV6-6 | many | TRBD1
CASSRTYQETQYF | TGTGCCAGCAGCCGGACATACCAAGAGACCCAGTACTTC | TRBJ2-5 | TRBV28 | - | -
CASSPPGLVATEAFF | TGTGCCAGCAGTCCCCCGGGGCTGGTAGCCACTGAAGCTTTCTTT | TRBJ1-1 | TRBV27 | many | -
CASSLGASGSPPGEQYF | TGTGCCAGCAGTTTAGGTGCTAGCGGGAGCCCGCCGGGCGAGCAGTACTTC | TRBJ2-7 | TRBV28 | few | TRBD2
CASSYLRGPYNEQFF | TGTGCCAGCAGTTACTTAAGGGGACCCTACAATGAGCAGTTCTTC | TRBJ2-1 | TRBV6-2/TRBV6-3 | many | -
CASSFRNEQFF | TGTGCCAGCAGTTTTAGGAATGAGCAGTTCTTC | TRBJ2-1 | TRBV28 | many | -
CASSLTADSFDIQYF | TGTGCCAGCAGTTTAACTGCGGACAGCTTTGACATTCAGTACTTC | TRBJ2-4 | TRBV28 | - | -
CASSLLGADSNQPQHF | TGTGCCAGCAGTTTATTAGGGGCGGATAGCAATCAGCCCCAGCATTTT | TRBJ1-5 | TRBV27 | many | -
CASSLVQGPDTQYF | TGTGCCAGCAGCTTAGTTCAGGGCCCAGATACGCAGTATTTT | TRBJ2-3 | TRBV7-6 | - | -
CATSQGNEQFF | TGTGCCACCAGCCAGGGGAATGAGCAGTTCTTC | TRBJ2-1 | TRBV24-1 | many | -
CSATDPRGSGSRSETQYF | TGCAGTGCTACCGACCCTCGAGGTAGCGGGAGCCGTTCGGAGACCCAGTACTTC | TRBJ2-5 | TRBV20-1 | few | TRBD2
CASSYGRKETQYF | TGTGCCAGCAGTTACGGACGGAAAGAGACCCAGTACTTC | TRBJ2-5 | TRBV6-2/TRBV6-3 | many | -
CAISIQAIGTGPQHF | TGTGCCATCAGCATACAGGCCATTGGGACGGGGCCCCAGCATTTT | TRBJ1-5 | TRBV10-3 | few | -
CASSLARRWNEQFF | TGTGCCAGCAGCTTAGCGCGCAGGTGGAATGAGCAGTTCTTC | TRBJ2-1 | TRBV7-8 | - | -
CASSFSGTADTQYF | TGTGCCAGCAGCTTTAGCGGGACCGCAGATACGCAGTATTTT | TRBJ2-3 | TRBV11-3 | - | TRBD2
CASSLRRLPGSLF | TGTGCCAGCAGTTTGCGCCGGCTCCCAGGGTCTCTCTTT | TRBJ1-1 | TRBV28 | - | -
CASSSWGQGRSEQYF | TGTGCCAGCAGTTCTTGGGGACAGGGTCGGAGTGAGCAGTACTTC | TRBJ2-7 | TRBV27 | once | TRBD1
CATSRVLAKNIQYF | TGTGCCACCAGTAGAGTACTAGCCAAAAACATTCAGTACTTC | TRBJ2-4 | TRBV24-1 | - | -
CASSLSQNTEAFF | TGTGCCAGCAGTTTGAGTCAAAACACTGAAGCTTTCTTT | TRBJ1-1 | TRBV28 | many | -
CSATGGAQGGYTF | TGCAGTGCTACAGGGGGCGCCCAGGGTGGCTACACCTTC | TRBJ1-2 | TRBV20-1 | many | TRBD1
CASSLNAGGEQYF | TGTGCCAGCAGCTTAAACGCCGGAGGCGAGCAGTACTTC | TRBJ2-7 | TRBV7-2 | - | -
CSASSGRGTGELFF | TGCAGTGCGTCGAGCGGGAGGGGGACCGGGGAGCTGTTTTTT | TRBJ2-2 | TRBV20-1 | - | TRBD2
CASSLGQYSNQPQHF | TGTGCCAGCAGCTTGGGACAGTATAGCAATCAGCCCCAGCATTTT | TRBJ1-5 | TRBV2 | - | TRBD1
CASSSRGMDTEAFF | TGTGCCAGCAGCTCAAGGGGGATGGACACTGAAGCTTTCTTT | TRBJ1-1 | TRBV7-9 | few | -